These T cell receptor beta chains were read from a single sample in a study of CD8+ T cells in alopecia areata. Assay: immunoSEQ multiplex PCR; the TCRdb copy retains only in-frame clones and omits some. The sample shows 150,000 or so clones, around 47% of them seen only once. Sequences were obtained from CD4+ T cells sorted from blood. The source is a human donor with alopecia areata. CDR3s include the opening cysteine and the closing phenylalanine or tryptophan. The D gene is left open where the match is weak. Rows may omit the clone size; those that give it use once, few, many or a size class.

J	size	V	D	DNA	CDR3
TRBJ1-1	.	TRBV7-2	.	TGTGCCAGCAGCTATTACTCAGGATCTACTGAAGCTTTCTTT	CASSYYSGSTEAFF
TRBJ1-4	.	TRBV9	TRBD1	TGTGCCAGCAGCGCCCGGGACAGGGATGAAAAACTGTTTTTT	CASSARDRDEKLFF
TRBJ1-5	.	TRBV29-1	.	TGCAGCGTTGAAGGAGAAGGTGGCCAGCCCCAGCATTTT	CSVEGEGGQPQHF
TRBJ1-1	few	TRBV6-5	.	TGTGCCAGCAGTTCTAACTTGCACCGGAACACTGAAGCTTTCTTT	CASSSNLHRNTEAFF
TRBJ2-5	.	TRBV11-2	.	TGTGCCAGCAGTAAGAGCTTATCCGGGATGGAGACCCAGTACTTC	CASSKSLSGMETQYF
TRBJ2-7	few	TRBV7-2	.	TGTGCCAGCAGCCTAGCGACCACCTACGAGCAGTACTTC	CASSLATTYEQYF
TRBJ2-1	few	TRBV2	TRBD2	TGTGCCAGCAGTCCAGGAGGGCCTAGCGGAGTTAGCTCCTACAATGAGCAGTTCTTC	CASSPGGPSGVSSYNEQFF
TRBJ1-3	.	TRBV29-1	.	TGCAGCGGTCAGGCTCAAAGCGGGAACACCATATATTTT	CSGQAQSGNTIYF
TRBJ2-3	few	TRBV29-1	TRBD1	TGCAGCGTTAAATCCGGGACAGCCTACACAGATACGCAGTATTTT	CSVKSGTAYTDTQYF
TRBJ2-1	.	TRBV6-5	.	TGTGCCAGCAGTTACTGGGGTAATGAGCAGTTCTTC	CASSYWGNEQFF
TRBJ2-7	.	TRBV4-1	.	TGCGCCAGCAGCCAAGAAGGGAATACGAACGAGCAGTACTTC	CASSQEGNTNEQYF
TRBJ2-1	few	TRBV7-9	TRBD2	TGTGCCAGCACCAGAGTAACGGCGGGAGCTTACAATGAGCAGTTCTTC	CASTRVTAGAYNEQFF
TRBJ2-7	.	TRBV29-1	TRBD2	TGCGTAGCGGCGGGAGGCTTCTACGAGCAGTACTTC	CVAAGGFYEQYF
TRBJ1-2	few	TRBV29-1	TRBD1	TGCAGCGTTGGGGGACAGGGGGCAACGTACTATGGCTACACCTTC	CSVGGQGATYYGYTF
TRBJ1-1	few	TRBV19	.	TGTGCCAGTAATTCACAGGGCCAAATGAACACTGAAGCTTTCTTT	CASNSQGQMNTEAFF